Below, one TCR beta chain is given with its context. Its antigen is still unknown. The sample holds no much larger clone one base away, and base qualities are not on file. Another Seattle source contributed samples from volunteer blood donors who had recovered from COVID-19. The collaborating institutions used their own protocols to collect whole blood in K2EDTA tubes. For TCRbeta analysis, collaborator samples were shipped as frozen whole blood, as isolated PBMCs, or as DNA extracted from either sample type. TCRbeta CDR3 regions were amplified from genomic DNA by means of the immunoSEQ Assay, a bias-controlled multiplex PCR. The paper's processing steps were these. Within the assay, amplification of reference gene primers was used to estimate how many nucleated cells each sample contained. To quantify the absolute abundance of each unique TCRbeta CDR3 rearrangement, sequence reads were collapsed and filtered. Productive Simpson clonality was computed per sample as the square root of Simpson's diversity index over productive rearrangements. The table was pulled from immuneACCESS by TCRdb, which kept in-frame rearrangements only. Such tables lose some clones; where checked, under half of the loss comes from unresolved V genes, and the rest has no known cause. V and J calls plus clone size are reproduced from that table; the DNA served to infer D and trimming. Present in this sample are approximately 230,000 clones, around nine tenths of which were seen just once. Clones ranked in the top ten supply approximately 2.1% of the sample.

This sample stems from a study of blood T cell repertoires in COVID-19 (TCRdb year 2020). With regard to the full study: Collaborator samples came from the United States, Italy and Spain and covered acute and convalescent phases of COVID-19. The material from the prospective study consisted of cDNA or gDNA derived from T cells, B-cell-depleted T cells, or PBMCs. Subjects who had been exposed to COVID-19, were actively infected with it, or had recovered from it provided the deeply sampled blood TCRbeta repertoires that made up the dataset. The repertoires were released in a freely available public database intended as a resource for research on the immune response to SARS-CoV-2. The samples were drawn from the first 160 participants of the ongoing ImmuneRACE study and from about 1,200 subjects provided by 6 global collaborators. The sample metadata nearly always contained a de-identified subject ID, COVID-19 status, age in years and sex. Where HLA class I and class II types were available, the types were taken from metadata supplied by the sample provider, not from assay-based typing. The full study reports these points: How much clinical and demographic metadata was included differed by source and by participant, and the metadata was provided uncurated.

The TCR comes from a woman between 40 and 55 years old who had recovered from COVID-19. The specimen sequenced was peripheral blood.

In nucleotides, the sequence is TGTGCCAGCAGTTACTCTAGCGAAAATCAGCCCCAGCATTTT. This sequence encodes CASSYSSENQPQHF. Recombination linked TRBV6-6 to TRBJ1-5, with the D gene too uncertain to name. Taken from cysteine to phenylalanine, the CDR3 has 14 residues. CDR3 DNA is the only sequence kept; it has 42 bases, read in frame from the first base. Reading the germline V gene (reference sequence) gives CDR1 MNHNY and CDR2 SVGAGI. V is cut by 0 bases and J by 4 bases, and the space between the germline ends is 7 bases.